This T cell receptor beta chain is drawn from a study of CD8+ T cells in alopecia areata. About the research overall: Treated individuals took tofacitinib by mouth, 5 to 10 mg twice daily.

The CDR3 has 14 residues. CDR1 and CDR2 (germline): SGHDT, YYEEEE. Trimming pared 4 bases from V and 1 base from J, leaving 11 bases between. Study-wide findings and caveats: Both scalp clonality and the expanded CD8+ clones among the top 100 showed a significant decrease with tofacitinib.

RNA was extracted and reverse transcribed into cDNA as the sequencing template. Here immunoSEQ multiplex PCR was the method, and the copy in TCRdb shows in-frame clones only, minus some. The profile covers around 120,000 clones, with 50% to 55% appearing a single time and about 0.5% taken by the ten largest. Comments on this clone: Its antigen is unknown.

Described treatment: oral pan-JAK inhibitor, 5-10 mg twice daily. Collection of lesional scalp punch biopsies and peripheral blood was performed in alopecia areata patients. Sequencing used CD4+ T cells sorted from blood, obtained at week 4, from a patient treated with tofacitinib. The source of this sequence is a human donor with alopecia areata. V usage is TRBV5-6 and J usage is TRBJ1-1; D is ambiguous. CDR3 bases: TGTGCCAGCAGCCGCCGGATACAGAACACTGAAGCTTTCTTT. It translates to CASSRRIQNTEAFF.